The count of the clone carrying this TCR beta chain is one. Antigen specificity is unknown. The sample originates from a study of T cell responses to AZD1222 COVID-19 vaccine. Broader study findings: Spike-specific TCR breadth and depth grew following two AZD1222 doses. Seropositive status at baseline applied to only 6 or 7 AZD1222 recipients. Regions left unmutated in variants are reportedly the target of nearly half of spike-specific TCRs.

CDR1 and CDR2 from the germline V gene are LGHNA and YSLEER. Between the trimmed V and J ends, which lost 2 bases and 0 bases, there was a span of 14 bases. This CDR3 has 17 amino acids. Here immunoSEQ multiplex PCR was the method, and the copy in TCRdb shows in-frame clones only, minus some. The table lists 100,000 to 150,000 clones, about nine tenths of them singletons, with around 7% in the top ten. V usage is TRBV4-3 and J usage is TRBJ1-5; D is unclear. The material was peripheral blood, obtained on day 0 of AZD1222 vaccination. The TCR sequence derives from an adult in good health. The CDR3 DNA reads TGCGCCAGCAGCCAACTAAGGACGCTGTATAGCAATCAGCCCCAGCATTTT. Translated, it gives CASSQLRTLYSNQPQHF.